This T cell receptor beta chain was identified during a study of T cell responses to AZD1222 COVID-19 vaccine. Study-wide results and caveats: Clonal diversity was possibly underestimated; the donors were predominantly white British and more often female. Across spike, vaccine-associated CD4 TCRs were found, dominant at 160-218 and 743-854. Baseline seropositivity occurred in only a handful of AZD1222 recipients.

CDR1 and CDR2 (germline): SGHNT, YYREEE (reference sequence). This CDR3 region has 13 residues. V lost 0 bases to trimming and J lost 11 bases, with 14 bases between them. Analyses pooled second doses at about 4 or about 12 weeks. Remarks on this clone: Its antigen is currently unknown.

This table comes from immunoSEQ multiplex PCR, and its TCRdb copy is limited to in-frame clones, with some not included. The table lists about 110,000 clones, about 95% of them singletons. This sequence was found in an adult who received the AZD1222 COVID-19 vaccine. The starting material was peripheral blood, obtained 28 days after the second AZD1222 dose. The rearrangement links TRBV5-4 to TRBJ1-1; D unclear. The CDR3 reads CASSLDGKLPAFF. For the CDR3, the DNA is TGTGCCAGCAGCTTGGACGGTAAGTTGCCGGCTTTCTTT.